The source of this T cell receptor beta chain is a study of glioma-infiltrating T cells after dendritic cell vaccination. Overall study: Samples are from glioblastoma patients in Phase I and II dendritic cell vaccine trials. Patients received three intradermal dendritic cell vaccine injections at biweekly intervals.

The time point was: after dendritic cell vaccination, including at tumor progression/relapse. Before vaccination, two weeks after the third vaccination, and at progression, PBMC were collected. The immunoSEQ assay amplified TCRB CDR3 from up to roughly 2 ug DNA. Sequencing used immunoSEQ multiplex PCR; TCRdb keeps in-frame clones, though not all of them. Of almost 90,000 clones in the sample, around 83% were seen once. CDR3 length equals 16 residues. Germline-derived CDR1 and CDR2 are SGDLS and YYNGEE. Trimming removed 3 bases at V and 2 bases at J, with 12 bases between. The source is a human donor with glioblastoma. J is TRBJ2-6 and V is TRBV9; the D gene is possibly TRBD1 (5 bases). The source material was blood, sampled after dendritic cell vaccination. The CDR3 region has the DNA TGTGCCAGCAGCGAGGGGTTAAGGGCTGGGGCCAACGTCCTGACTTTC. Translated, it gives CASSEGLRAGANVLTF.